This TCR beta chain derives from a study of blood T cell repertoires in COVID-19. Study-level information: The cDNA or gDNA used as material had been derived from T cells, B-cell-depleted T cells, or PBMCs.

As to this clone: The junction differs from germline at one of its ends, possibly a read error.

The CDR3 spans 16 residues. Looked up from germline, CDR1 is SSHAT and CDR2 is FNYEAQ (reference sequence). It was during active infection that Seattle patients were enrolled and then longitudinally followed. In the authors' methods: Amplification of reference gene primers provided the estimated nucleated cell counts. Sequencing used immunoSEQ multiplex PCR; TCRdb keeps in-frame clones, though not all of them. V and J calls plus clone size are reproduced from that table; the DNA served to infer D and trimming. The sample has tens of thousands of clones, about 85% seen once. The sequence was obtained from a man aged 55 to 69 with COVID-19, enrolled during active disease. This chain uses TRBV7-7 with TRBJ1-2; 7 bases are a match to TRBD1. The specimen sequenced was peripheral blood. The CDR3 nucleotides are TGTGCTAGCAGCCCCAGGGGGGTACAACCTAACTATGGCTACACCTTC. Amino acid sequence: CASSPRGVQPNYGYTF.